A selection of T cell receptor beta chains follows, all from one sample in a study of T cells and Merkel cell carcinoma outcomes. Assay used: immunoSEQ multiplex PCR; TCRdb lists only in-frame clones, some missing. The sample consists of about 19,000 clones, approximately 80% of them appearing once. The sample taken for sequencing was tumor tissue from Merkel cell carcinoma. All receptors come from a human donor with Merkel cell carcinoma. The conserved cysteine and the conserved F or W are not part of the CDR3 here. Clone size is given for some rows only: seen once, a few or many times, or a class if the clone is expanded.

size	V	CDR3
.	TRBV7-8	ASSLGVGTGVISDTQY
medium-sized	TRBV6-1	ASTPGRINEQF
.	TRBV5-1	ASSPQVLGQGLNTGELF
.	TRBV19	ASSHMGLNDQPQH
.	TRBV7-9	ASSFPQGATGELF
.	TRBV9	ASSTGTSGYTDTQY
.	TRBV18	ASSPVRTGLISNQPQH
.	TRBV6-5	ASSYGQGIEAF
.	TRBV27	ASSLAASGASDTQY
.	TRBV2	ASSDNLGSSYGYT
.	TRBV5-5	ASAGGGRSYNEQF
.	TRBV18	ASSADRGQVTEAF
.	TRBV27	ASSPSNNEQF
.	TRBV5-1	ASSQYGQQETQY
.	TRBV5-4	ASRRGGPGTDTQY
.	TRBV6-6	ASSPSLRTQY
.	TRBV7-9	ASEQGMGNTEAF
.	TRBV7-8	ASSLQQGNTEAF
.	TRBV9	ASTVSGGATDTQY
.	TRBV27	ASSFVNPYNEQF
.	TRBV5-1	ASSLGAQGVEKLF
.	TRBV5-6	ASSLAVGTEAF
.	TRBV18	ASSRKGPRGETQY
.	TRBV4-2	ASSQEGGHYEQY
.	TRBV6-5	ASGGRAREAEKLF
.	TRBV18	ASSHPVQNNEQF
.	TRBV29-1	SVEDPRVDEQY
.	TRBV19	ASSIWDRERVYGYT
.	TRBV7-9	ASSFPGGGGNTEAF
.	TRBV2	ASRPDRGGTNEQF
.	TRBV18	ASSPSARYGYT
few	TRBV23-1	ATTGDGSPLH